The sequence of this T cell receptor (beta chain) was determined in a study of blood T cell repertoires in COVID-19. Study-wide background: There were acute and convalescent COVID-19 samples, and they came from the United States, Italy and Spain. In each case, the material was cDNA or gDNA derived from T cells, B-cell-depleted T cells, or PBMCs.

The germline gives CDR1 GTSNPN, CDR2 SVGIG (reference sequence). Trimming removed 0 bases from V and 5 bases from J, with 17 bases in between. CDR3 length: 16 amino acids. Under the authors' procedure: Amplified reference gene primers provided the basis for estimating nucleated cell counts. Some clones are missing from TCRdb's copy, which holds only in-frame ones; the method was immunoSEQ multiplex PCR. V, J and clone size reflect that table, while D and trimming were determined from the DNA. The sample holds under 300,000 clones, over 75% seen once. This TCR came from a middle-aged woman who had recovered from COVID-19. The gene calls are TRBV30 and TRBJ1-3; possibly TRBD1 for D (6 bases). Sequences were obtained from peripheral blood. CDR3 sequence reads: CAWSVWVGGARNTIYF. DNA of the CDR3: TGTGCCTGGAGTGTATGGGTCGGGGGGGCCCGAAACACCATATATTTT. Supplemented by reference TRBV30 and TRBJ1-3, the full variable domain reads SQTIHQWPATLVQPVGSPLSLECTVEGTSNPNLYWYRQAAGRGLQLLFYSVGIGQISSEVPQNLSASRPQDRQFILSSKKLLLSDSGFYLCAWSVWVGGARNTIYFGEGSWLTVV.